This T cell receptor beta chain derives from a study of T cell clonality in common variable immunodeficiency. Whole-study results and caveats: Reportedly, TCR beta sequences from common variable immunodeficiency showed fewer deletions and N-nucleotide insertions. TCRbeta clonality was increased in CVID versus healthy controls.

Only in-frame clones appear in the TCRdb table, and some are missing; sequencing was by immunoSEQ multiplex PCR. Altogether roughly 29,000 clones were found in the sample, and no singletons occur. Germline lookup yields CDR1 KGHSH and CDR2 LQKENI. This CDR3 has 13 residues. The germline V and J ends were trimmed by 5 bases and 4 bases, with 11 bases remaining between them. This clone has more than one count but fewer than ten. The antigen is not known. The read is 3 residues too short to cover the CDR3 end, so that end is filled in from the germline J gene. Sequenced input: peripheral blood mononuclear cells. V gene TRBV18 combines with J gene TRBJ2-5; no reliable D call. The clonotype originates from a human donor with common variable immunodeficiency. CDR3 DNA, as far as it was read: TGTGCCAGCTCAGCGTTATCTCGAGAGACC. Protein: CASSALSRET. The entire CDR3 protein reads CASSALSRETQYF. Combining the CDR3 with reference TRBV18 and TRBJ2-5 gives the whole variable domain NAGVMQNPRHLVRRRGQEARLRCSPMKGHSHVYWYRQLPEEGLKFMVYLQKENIIDESGMPKERFSAEFPKEGPSILRIQQVVRGDSAAYFCASSALSRETQYFGPGTRLLVL.